Listed here are 29 T cell receptor beta chains from one sample, sequenced in a study of blood T cell repertoires in COVID-19 (dated by TCRdb to the early 2020s). The library was generated by the immunoSEQ multiplex PCR assay. TCRdb mirrors the immuneACCESS table, restricted to in-frame sequences. Some clones are absent from its copies; in checked studies, under half trace to an unresolved V gene, and the reason for the others is unknown. The sample includes around 130,000 clones, with less than 90% observed a single time. The ten largest clones represent about 2% of the sample. The sample consisted of peripheral blood. The receptors come from a man aged 65-85 years with acute or convalescent COVID-19.

The V call is TRBV10-3, the J call TRBJ2-6; TRBD1 agrees at 8 bases. This CDR3 region has 18 residues. Germline V gives CDR1 ENHRY, CDR2 SYGVKD. The V gene end was trimmed by 3 bases and the J gene end by 2 bases; junction bases not matched to a gene: 9. CDR3 nucleotides: TGTGCCATCAGTGATAGAGGACAGGGAAGGACTGGGGCCAACGTCCTGACTTTC. Encoded protein: CAISDRGQGRTGANVLTF.

The chain has TRBV27 and TRBJ1-4; the match to TRBD1 covers 10 bases. The CDR3 covers 15 residues. The ends lost 6 bases at V and 8 bases at J; junction bases unmatched: 9. CDR1 MNHEY and CDR2 SMNVEV come from the germline V gene (reference sequence). The CDR3 region is CASRHRQGAGEKLFF. CDR3 coding DNA: TGTGCCAGCAGGCACAGACAGGGGGCGGGGGAAAAACTGTTTTTT.

This clone was detected only a few times. The chain has TRBV18 and TRBJ1-6; D not certain. Germline V gene data show CDR1 as KGHSH and CDR2 as LQKENI. The CDR3 has 17 residues. Trimming pared 2 bases from V and 0 bases from J, leaving 11 bases between. The CDR3 coding sequence is TGTGCCAGCTCACCAGTTATTCTGAGCTCCTATAATTCACCCCTCCACTTT. Translating gives CASSPVILSSYNSPLHF. The whole variable domain, filled in from reference TRBV18 and TRBJ1-6, reads NAGVMQNPRHLVRRRGQEARLRCSPMKGHSHVYWYRQLPEEGLKFMVYLQKENIIDESGMPKERFSAEFPKEGPSILRIQQVVRGDSAAYFCASSPVILSSYNSPLHFGNGTRLTVT.

V usage is TRBV5-1 and J usage is TRBJ2-5, with TRBD2 as a possible D gene (7 bases). V was pared by 4 bases and J by 1 base, with 14 bases between. The V gene's germline CDR1 is SGHRS and CDR2 YFSETQ. The CDR3 consists of 15 residues. DNA for the CDR3: TGCGCCAGCAGCGGAGGGGGGGCCGGCCAAGAGACCCAGTACTTC. Protein: CASSGGGAGQETQYF.

On this clone: A much larger clone lies a single base off, so this may be a read error. The chain carries TRBV2 and TRBJ2-7, with 10 positions matching TRBD2. The germline gives CDR1 SNHLY, CDR2 FYNNEI. This CDR3 contains 16 residues. Trimming took 8 bases from V and 0 from J; bases not matched to a gene: 10. CDR3 protein: CASVQAGLAVSYEQYF. The DNA for the CDR3 is TGTGCCAGCGTCCAAGCTGGACTAGCGGTCTCCTACGAGCAGTACTTC.

The V call is TRBV7-2, the J call TRBJ2-7; D is possibly TRBD1 (5 bases). The V gene lost 4 bases and the J gene lost 4 bases, with 17 bases spanning the gap. This CDR3 spans 15 amino acids. Germline V gene sequence: CDR1 SGHTA, CDR2 FQGNSA. CDR3 sequence reads: CASSSVQGPSYEQYF. The CDR3 nucleotides read TGTGCCAGCAGCTCGGTGCAGGGCCCCTCGTACGAGCAGTACTTC. Supplemented by reference TRBV7-2 and TRBJ2-7, the full variable domain reads GAGVSQSPSNKVTEKGKDVELRCDPISGHTALYWYRQSLGQGLEFLIYFQGNSAPDKSGLPSDRFSAERTGGSVSTLTIQRTQQEDSAVYLCASSSVQGPSYEQYFGPGTRLTVT.

The chain uses TRBV11-2 and TRBJ1-3; D is ambiguous. CDR1 is SGHAT, CDR2 FQNNGV, per germline. The CDR3 has 15 amino acids. Trimming pared 2 bases from V and 8 bases from J, leaving 16 bases between. The CDR3, as DNA: TGTGCCAGCAGCTTATCATCTGTTTCGGGAGACACCATATATTTT. It encodes CASSLSSVSGDTIYF.

This chain joins TRBV18 and TRBJ1-3; 8 bases are a match to TRBD1. CDR1 is KGHSH and CDR2 is LQKENI in the germline V gene. The CDR3 length is 16 residues. With V trimmed by 5 bases and J by 0 bases, 6 bases remained unmatched. This chain's CDR3 is CASSKQGGYSGNTIYF. CDR3 DNA: TGTGCCAGCTCAAAACAGGGGGGCTACTCTGGAAACACCATATATTTT. The full variable domain, with the rest looked up from reference TRBV18 and TRBJ1-3, is NAGVMQNPRHLVRRRGQEARLRCSPMKGHSHVYWYRQLPEEGLKFMVYLQKENIIDESGMPKERFSAEFPKEGPSILRIQQVVRGDSAAYFCASSKQGGYSGNTIYFGEGSWLTVV.

The chain carries TRBV7-9 and TRBJ1-2; D call uncertain. CDR1 is SEHNR and CDR2 is FQNEAQ in the germline V gene (reference sequence). The CDR3 runs to 12 residues. V was shortened by 2 bases and J by 5 bases, with 6 bases between the two germline ends. CDR3 amino acids: CASSLPQYGYTF. In DNA, the CDR3 is TGTGCCAGCAGCTTACCACAGTATGGCTACACCTTC.

The V gene is TRBV6-5, the J gene TRBJ2-5; TRBD1 might be the D (6 bases). The CDR3 length is 15 residues. Trimming took 8 bases from V and 1 from J, leaving 17 bases between them. From germline, CDR1 is MNHEY and CDR2 SVGAGI. The CDR3: CASEETGIPQETQYF. In DNA form, the CDR3 reads TGTGCCAGCGAAGAAACAGGGATACCCCAAGAGACCCAGTACTTC.

V usage is TRBV5-1 and J usage is TRBJ1-6, with D possibly matching TRBD1 (5 bases). The length of the CDR3 is 14 residues. Trimming shortened V by 6 bases and J by 10 bases, and 17 bases separated the two germline ends. CDR1 is SGHRS and CDR2 is YFSETQ in the germline V gene. The CDR3 coding sequence is TGCGCCAGCACCTCGGGAGGGGTCGGATCACCCCTCCACTTT. Protein: CASTSGGVGSPLHF. The whole variable domain, filled in from reference TRBV5-1 and TRBJ1-6, reads KAGVTQTPRYLIKTRGQQVTLSCSPISGHRSVSWYQQTPGQGLQFLFEYFSETQRNKGNFPGRFSGRQFSNSRSEMNVSTLELGDSALYLCASTSGGVGSPLHFGNGTRLTVT.

This clone was observed a handful of times. The genes are TRBV15 and TRBJ2-7; 8 bases are shared with TRBD1. The CDR3 has 13 residues. V dropped 5 bases and J dropped 5; count of bases not matched to a gene: 5. Germline V lookup: CDR1 LNHNV, CDR2 YYDKDF (reference sequence). The CDR3 nucleotides read TGTGCCACCAGCGCCAGGACAGGGAACGAGCAGTACTTC. Encoded protein: CATSARTGNEQYF.

This CDR3 is CASSPAGNEQYF. The CDR3 DNA reads TGTGCCAGCAGCCCCGCGGGGAACGAGCAGTACTTC. The chain employs TRBV12-3 or TRBV12-4 and TRBJ2-7; weak D call: TRBD2 (6 bases). V was clipped by 6 bases and J by 5 bases, with 11 bases between them. This CDR3 is built from 12 residues.

The gene calls are TRBV30 and TRBJ2-7; 9 nucleotides line up with TRBD1. CDR1 is GTSNPN, CDR2 SVGIG, per germline (reference sequence). The V segment lost 3 bases and the J segment 4 bases; nucleotides outside the gene matches: 28. The CDR3 contains 21 residues. In DNA, the CDR3 is TGTGCCTGGAGAGCAGGGACAGGGCTATGGTGGGGGCCCTCCGGGGCTTACGAGCAGTACTTC. Translation: CAWRAGTGLWWGPSGAYEQYF. Full variable domain (outside the CDR3, taken from reference TRBV30 and TRBJ2-7): SQTIHQWPATLVQPVGSPLSLECTVEGTSNPNLYWYRQAAGRGLQLLFYSVGIGQISSEVPQNLSASRPQDRQFILSSKKLLLSDSGFYLCAWRAGTGLWWGPSGAYEQYFGPGTRLTVT.

This sequence joins TRBV18 and TRBJ1-1; a weak D match, TRBD1 (5 bases). The V end lost 5 bases, the J end lost 0 bases, and 10 bases lay between the germline ends. The CDR3 extends over 14 amino acids. The germline CDR1 and CDR2 sequences are KGHSH and LQKENI. This CDR3 is CASSTQGLNTEAFF. DNA for the CDR3: TGTGCCAGCTCAACCCAGGGTCTGAACACTGAAGCTTTCTTT.

The genes are TRBV5-1 and TRBJ1-2; 7 bases map to TRBD1. Germline assignment: CDR1 SGHRS and CDR2 YFSETQ. The CDR3 loop spans 14 amino acids. Trimming cost V 5 bases and J 2 bases; bases outside gene matches: 6. CDR3 in amino acids: CASRGTDTNYGYTF. For the CDR3, the DNA is TGCGCCAGCAGGGGGACAGATACCAACTATGGCTACACCTTC.

This clone was picked up one time. The chain carries TRBV3-1 (or the pseudogene TRBV3-2) and TRBJ1-1; D ambiguous. Germline CDR1 and CDR2: LGHDT and YNNKEL (reference sequence). Trimming removed 4 bases at V and 4 bases at J, with 16 bases between. The CDR3 runs to 15 residues. CDR3 sequence (DNA): TGTGCCAGCAGCCCAGGCGCGGGAAGAACCACTGAAGCTTTCTTT. Translated, it gives CASSPGAGRTTEAFF.

The rearrangement joins TRBV2 to TRBJ1-2; D is unclear. The CDR3 is 14 amino acids. V shed 6 bases and J shed 2 bases, with 13 bases lying between them. Germline V gene data show CDR1 as SNHLY and CDR2 as FYNNEI. The CDR3 DNA reads TGTGCCAGCAGGGCCGCACGGGTGAACTATGGCTACACCTTC. Translated: CASRAARVNYGYTF.

A few counts support this clone. V is TRBV7-2 and J is TRBJ1-2; D perhaps matches TRBD1 (5 bases). The CDR3 sequence is 11 residues long. Per germline, CDR1 SGHTA and CDR2 FQGNSA. Trimming stripped 1 base from V and 10 bases from J, with 7 bases between. This CDR3 is CASSLGGDYTF. CDR3 nucleotide sequence: TGTGCCAGCAGCTTAGGGGGGGACTACACCTTC.

The chain combines TRBV14 with TRBJ2-7, with TRBD2 as a possible D gene (5 bases). The V and J ends lost 0 bases and 8 bases respectively, with 8 bases between them. The CDR3 has 12 residues. The germline gives CDR1 SGHDN, CDR2 FVKESK. As DNA, the CDR3 is TGTGCCAGCAGCCAAGAGACGGGGAAGCAGTACTTC. Translation gives CASSQETGKQYF.

This rearrangement joins TRBV12-3 or TRBV12-4 to TRBJ2-7; D is undetermined. This CDR3 has 13 amino acids. Trimming removed 4 bases at V and 0 bases at J, with 7 bases between. This CDR3 is CASSSAASYEQYF. CDR3 bases: TGTGCCAGCAGTTCGGCGGCCTCCTACGAGCAGTACTTC.

J is TRBJ2-2 and V is TRBV2; D remains unclear. The germline V gene encodes CDR1 SNHLY and CDR2 FYNNEI. CDR3 length: 12 amino acids. Trimming took 5 bases from V and 7 from J, leaving 8 bases between them. The CDR3 nucleotides read TGTGCCAGCAGTCCCCAGGTCGGGGAGCTGTTTTTT. Translation: CASSPQVGELFF.

The rearrangement uses TRBV28 and TRBJ1-2; D not certain. Germline CDR1 reads MDHEN; CDR2 reads SYDVKM. V dropped 3 bases and J dropped 14 bases, with 16 bases sitting between them. The CDR3 has 12 amino acids. The CDR3 region has the DNA TGTGCCAGCAGTTTCGGGTCGGGGAAAGGGACCTTC. Its protein product is CASSFGSGKGTF.

The V call is TRBV5-1, the J call TRBJ2-1; the match to TRBD2 covers 10 bases. V shed 1 base and J 4 bases; nucleotides not matched to a gene: 5. The CDR3 sequence is 16 residues long. Germline loops: CDR1 SGHRS, CDR2 YFSETQ. The chain's CDR3 is CASSLRLAGEYNEQFF. The CDR3 nucleotides read TGCGCCAGCAGCTTGAGGCTAGCGGGGGAATACAATGAGCAGTTCTTC. Looking up the rest from reference TRBV5-1 and TRBJ2-1 gives the full variable domain: KAGVTQTPRYLIKTRGQQVTLSCSPISGHRSVSWYQQTPGQGLQFLFEYFSETQRNKGNFPGRFSGRQFSNSRSEMNVSTLELGDSALYLCASSLRLAGEYNEQFFGPGTRLTVL.

The CDR3 is CASSNGDTQYF. CDR3 in DNA: TGTGCCAGCAGTAACGGAGATACGCAGTATTTT. The gene calls are TRBV12-3 or TRBV12-4 and TRBJ2-3; unclear D gene. The CDR3 contains 11 residues. Trimming pared 5 bases from V and 5 bases from J, leaving 5 bases between.

V and J are TRBV11-2 and TRBJ1-1; 10 positions match TRBD1. Unmatched junction bases numbered 4, after V lost 5 bases and J lost 1 base. The CDR3 is 15 amino acids. Germline CDR1 and CDR2: SGHAT and FQNNGV. CDR3 in amino acids: CASSPRTGGNTEAFF. CDR3 DNA sequence: TGTGCCAGCAGCCCCCGGACAGGGGGGAACACTGAAGCTTTCTTT. Together with reference TRBV11-2 and TRBJ1-1, the CDR3 gives the full variable domain: EAGVAQSPRYKIIEKRQSVAFWCNPISGHATLYWYQQILGQGPKLLIQFQNNGVVDDSQLPKDRFSAERLKGVDSTLKIQPAKLEDSAVYLCASSPRTGGNTEAFFGQGTRLTVV.

The chain couples TRBV6-5 to TRBJ2-7; D possibly corresponds to TRBD1 (6 bases). The germline V and J ends were trimmed by 4 bases and 6 bases, with 16 bases remaining between them. The CDR3 sequence is 14 residues long. The germline CDR1 and CDR2 sequences are MNHEY and SVGAGI. The CDR3 reads CASSSGETSREQYF. In DNA form, the CDR3 reads TGTGCCAGCAGTTCAGGGGAAACGAGTCGCGAGCAGTACTTC.

This chain joins TRBV24-1 and TRBJ1-1; TRBD1 matches at 8 bases. Germline CDR1 and CDR2: KGHDR and SFDVKD. CDR3 length equals 16 residues. Losses at the gene ends were 5 bases for V and 0 bases for J; bases not matched to a gene: 7. The CDR3 DNA reads as TGTGCCACCAGTGGAGGAAGACAGGGGATGAACACTGAAGCTTTCTTT. Residues: CATSGGRQGMNTEAFF.

This clone was counted only a few times. The V and J genes are TRBV10-2 and TRBJ1-6; TRBD1 aligns across 9 bases. J lost 7 bases, V lost 5 bases, and 6 bases had no gene match. CDR3 length: 15 residues. Per germline, CDR1 WSHSY and CDR2 SAAADI. CDR3 sequence reads: CASSPPGQGNSPLHF. Written as DNA, the CDR3 is TGCGCCAGCAGTCCACCGGGACAGGGAAATTCACCCCTCCACTTT.